A single sample gave rise to the 18 T cell receptor beta chains below, sequenced in a study of blood T cell repertoires in COVID-19. Produced via immunoSEQ multiplex PCR; TCRdb's table is partial and in-frame only. The table has 150,000 to 200,000 clones, around nine tenths seen once. Sequencing input: peripheral blood. The receptor source for this set is a woman in her 70s with COVID-19, enrolled during active disease.

The genes are TRBV7-3 and TRBJ1-6, with D possibly TRBD1 on 6 matching bases. Germline CDR1 and CDR2: SGHTA and FQGTGA. This CDR3 has 15 residues. Trimming took off 8 bases at V and 8 bases at J, with 19 bases between the two ends. DNA of the CDR3: TGTGCCAGCTCACCTTGGGGGGGCGATGATTCACCCCTCCACTTT. Its protein product is CASSPWGGDDSPLHF.

This clone was found once. The chain joins TRBV4-2 to TRBJ2-7; D unresolved. The CDR3 runs 15 residues. Germline V gene lookup returns CDR1 LGHNA and CDR2 YNFKEQ. V was shortened by 4 bases and J by 3 bases, with 16 bases between the two germline ends. The CDR3 nucleotides are TGTGCCAGCAGCCTAAGCAAGGAGAACCACTACGAGCAGTACTTC. Its translation: CASSLSKENHYEQYF.

This clone was seen a single time. This rearrangement joins TRBV6-5 to TRBJ2-5; 9 bases line up with TRBD1. CDR1 is MNHEY, CDR2 SVGAGI, per germline. This CDR3 spans 16 amino acids. J lost 2 bases, V lost 2 bases, and 6 bases had no gene match. The CDR3 region is CASSYGPGTGQETQYF. CDR3 nucleotide sequence: TGTGCCAGCAGTTACGGCCCGGGGACAGGGCAAGAGACCCAGTACTTC.

This rearrangement joins TRBV6-1 to TRBJ2-7; the match to TRBD2 covers 7 bases. The CDR3 covers 17 residues. V shed 1 base and J 5 bases; nucleotides not matched to a gene: 14. CDR1 MNHNS and CDR2 SASEGT come from the germline V gene. The CDR3 region is CASSEEIFRDYGDEQYF. Written as DNA, the CDR3 is TGTGCCAGCAGTGAAGAGATATTCCGGGACTATGGCGACGAGCAGTACTTC.

The CDR3, as DNA: TGTGCCATCAGCGGGGGGTTTGGCTATGGCTACACCTTC. Translated, it gives CAISGGFGYGYTF. The V gene is TRBV10-3, the J gene TRBJ1-2, with D possibly TRBD1 on 5 matching bases. Germline assignment: CDR1 ENHRY and CDR2 SYGVKD. This CDR3 is 13 amino acids long. V lost 6 bases and J 4 bases, leaving 12 bases between the germline ends.

V usage is TRBV18 and J usage is TRBJ1-4; D is undetermined. Germline assignment: CDR1 KGHSH and CDR2 LQKENI. V was clipped by 2 bases and J by 2 bases, with 6 bases between them. The CDR3 extends over 14 amino acids. CDR3 DNA sequence: TGTGCCAGCTCACCAACCAGGACTAATGAAAAACTGTTTTTT. Translated, it gives CASSPTRTNEKLFF.

This clone has more than one count but fewer than ten. This chain links TRBV24-1 with TRBJ2-7; 9 nucleotides align to TRBD1. After removal of 10 bases from V and 5 bases from J, the junction contained 14 bases not matched to a gene. The CDR3 length is 15 residues. The germline V gene encodes CDR1 KGHDR and CDR2 SFDVKD. The CDR3 here is CATPRGGQGGHEQYF. The CDR3 nucleotides read TGTGCCACTCCACGCGGGGGACAGGGCGGCCACGAGCAGTACTTC.

The chain joins TRBV2 to TRBJ1-2; 8 bases are shared with TRBD1. The junction had 7 bases not matched to a gene; V was cut back by 3 bases and J by 7 bases. This CDR3 has 14 amino acids. Germline CDR1 SNHLY, CDR2 FYNNEI. The CDR3 loop is CASSDDRGFAGYTF. The CDR3 coding sequence is TGTGCCAGCAGTGATGACAGGGGTTTCGCTGGCTACACCTTC.

A few counts support this clone. The chain couples TRBV28 to TRBJ2-2, with TRBD1 matching over 8 bases. The CDR3 covers 18 residues. The germline CDR1 and CDR2 sequences are MDHEN and SYDVKM. The ends lost 2 bases at V and 4 bases at J; junction bases unmatched: 12. The CDR3 bases are TGTGCCAGCAGTTTACCCGGCAGGGGGCGATTCGGCACCGGGGAGCTGTTTTTT. As protein: CASSLPGRGRFGTGELFF.

The chain couples TRBV18 to TRBJ1-5, with D perhaps TRBD1 (5 bases). The CDR3 has 14 residues. From germline, CDR1 is KGHSH and CDR2 LQKENI. V was cut by 3 bases and J by 5 bases, with 11 bases left in between. CDR3 amino acids: CASSPQGKDQPQHF. The CDR3 DNA follows: TGTGCCAGCTCACCGCAGGGAAAGGATCAGCCCCAGCATTTT.

This clone was seen just once. The V and J genes are TRBV27 and TRBJ2-7; tentative D call: TRBD1 (5 bases). V was shortened by 6 bases and J by 5 bases, with 17 bases between the two germline ends. The CDR3 is made up of 14 amino acids. Germline lookup yields CDR1 MNHEY and CDR2 SMNVEV (reference sequence). The DNA of the CDR3 is TGTGCCAGCAGGCCCCGACAGCTATGGCACGAGCAGTACTTC. Translated, it gives CASRPRQLWHEQYF.

V and J are TRBV7-3 and TRBJ2-5; 11 bases fit TRBD1. The V gene end was trimmed by 5 bases and the J gene end by 2 bases; junction bases not matched to a gene: 4. Per germline, CDR1 SGHTA and CDR2 FQGTGA. The CDR3 length is 15 residues. The DNA for the CDR3 is TGTGCCAGCAGCCCGGACAGGGGGCTTCAAGAGACCCAGTACTTC. Amino acid sequence: CASSPDRGLQETQYF.

This clone was observed a few times. This chain connects TRBV16 to TRBJ1-4; tentative D call: TRBD1 (5 bases). The CDR3 sequence is 15 residues long. With 4 bases removed from V and 0 bases from J, the gap between germline ends came to 9 bases. Per germline, CDR1 KGHSY and CDR2 FQNENV. The CDR3 DNA follows: TGTGCCAGCAGCCTACAGGCTACAACTAATGAAAAACTGTTTTTT. Translating it yields CASSLQATTNEKLFF.

The rearrangement links TRBV30 to TRBJ2-1; possibly TRBD2 for D (6 bases). CDR3 size: 14 residues. From germline, CDR1 is GTSNPN and CDR2 SVGIG (reference sequence). Trimming cost V 4 bases and J 1 base, with 11 bases left between them. The CDR3 protein is CAWTIGGSYNEQFF. The CDR3 DNA reads as TGTGCCTGGACGATCGGGGGATCCTACAATGAGCAGTTCTTC.

This chain uses TRBV2 with TRBJ1-5, with 7 positions matching TRBD1. J was trimmed by 0 bases and V by 4 bases; bases with no gene match: 6. The germline V gene encodes CDR1 SNHLY and CDR2 FYNNEI. The CDR3 has 16 residues. The CDR3 DNA reads as TGTGCCAGCAGTGGGATGGGACAGTATAGCAATCAGCCCCAGCATTTT. Amino acids: CASSGMGQYSNQPQHF.

About this clone itself: This sample includes further DNA sequences coding for the same CDR3. The rearrangement links TRBV15 to TRBJ2-7, with 7 bases matching TRBD1. Trimming removed 0 bases from V and 2 bases from J; junction bases left unmatched: 4. This CDR3 comprises 15 residues. Germline V CDR1 and CDR2: LNHNV, YYDKDF (reference sequence). This chain's CDR3 is CATSRERDRTYEQYF. In DNA, the CDR3 is TGTGCCACCAGCAGAGAACGGGACAGAACCTACGAGCAGTACTTC.

The chain has TRBV18 and TRBJ1-5, with unresolved D. Deletions cut 3 bases from V and 8 bases from J, with 11 bases between. The length of the CDR3 is 13 residues. The germline CDR1 and CDR2 sequences are KGHSH and LQKENI. The CDR3 DNA reads TGTGCCAGCTCACCGGGAGGGCCGGAGCCCCAGCATTTT. Translated, it gives CASSPGGPEPQHF.

The rearrangement joins TRBV21-1 to TRBJ2-7; the D call in the table, TRBD2, was not verified against the DNA. TRBV21-1 is flagged as a pseudogene. This CDR3 has 14 residues. For the CDR3, the DNA is TGTGCCAGCAGCAAAACCGGGACTAGATACGAGCAGTACTTC. Translation gives CASSKTGTRYEQYF.